This T cell receptor beta chain was observed in a study of blood T cell repertoires in COVID-19. Looking at the study overall: Donors in the United States, Italy and Spain gave samples during acute or convalescent COVID-19. PBMCs, B-cell-depleted T cells, or T cells were the source of the cDNA or gDNA that made up the material.

Per the original methods: The assay estimated nucleated cells by amplifying reference gene primers. Assay: immunoSEQ multiplex PCR; the TCRdb copy retains only in-frame clones and omits some. V, J and clone size are taken as reported in that table, and D and trimming were inferred from the DNA itself. Of some 120,000 clones detected, roughly 79% appear once; the ten largest clones hold 10%. Sequenced: peripheral blood. The receptor was derived from a human donor in a cohort sampled during active COVID-19.

The CDR3 DNA reads as TGCGCCAGCAGTCAGGACCGGGACACACCTCGTAAGGGTGGCTACACCTTC. Translation gives CASSQDRDTPRKGGYTF. The chain combines TRBV23-1 with TRBJ1-2, with TRBD1 as a possible D gene (6 bases). TRBV23-1 is assigned to the ORF class and has an uncertain function. The CDR3 runs to 17 residues. Trimming pared 3 bases from V and 7 bases from J, leaving 24 bases between.